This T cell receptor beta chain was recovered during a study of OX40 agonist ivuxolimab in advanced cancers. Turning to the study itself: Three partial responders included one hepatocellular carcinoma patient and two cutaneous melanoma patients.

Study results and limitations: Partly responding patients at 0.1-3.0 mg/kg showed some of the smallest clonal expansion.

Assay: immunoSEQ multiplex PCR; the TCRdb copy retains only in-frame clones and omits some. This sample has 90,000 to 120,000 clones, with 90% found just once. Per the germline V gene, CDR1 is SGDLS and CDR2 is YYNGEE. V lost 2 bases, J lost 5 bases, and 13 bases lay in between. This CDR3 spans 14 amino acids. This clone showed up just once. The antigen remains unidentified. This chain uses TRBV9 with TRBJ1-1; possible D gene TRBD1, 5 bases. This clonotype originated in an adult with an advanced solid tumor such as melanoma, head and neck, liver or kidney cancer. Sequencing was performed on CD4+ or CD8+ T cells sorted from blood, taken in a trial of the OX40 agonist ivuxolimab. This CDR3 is CASSVLQGNTEAFF. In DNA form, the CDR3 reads TGTGCCAGCAGCGTGCTCCAGGGTAATACTGAAGCTTTCTTT.